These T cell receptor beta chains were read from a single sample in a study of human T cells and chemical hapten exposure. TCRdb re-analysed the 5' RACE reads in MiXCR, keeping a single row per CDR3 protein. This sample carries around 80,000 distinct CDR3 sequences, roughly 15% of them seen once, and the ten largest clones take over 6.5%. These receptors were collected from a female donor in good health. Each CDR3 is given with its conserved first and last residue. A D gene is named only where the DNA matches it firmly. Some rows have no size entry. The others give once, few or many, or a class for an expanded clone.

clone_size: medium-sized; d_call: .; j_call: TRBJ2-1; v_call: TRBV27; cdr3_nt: TGTGCCAGCGGTATCGGTACAGTTAATGAGCAGTTCTTC; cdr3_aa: CASGIGTVNEQFF
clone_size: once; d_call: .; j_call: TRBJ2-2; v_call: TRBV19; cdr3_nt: TGTGCCAGTAGTATTCCAGGGCAGGGTAACACCGGGGAGCTGTTTTTT; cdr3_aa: CASSIPGQGNTGELFF
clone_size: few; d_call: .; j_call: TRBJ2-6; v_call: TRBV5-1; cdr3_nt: TGCGCCAGCAGCTTGGACGGGACCTCTGGGGCCAACGTCCTGACTTTC; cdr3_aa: CASSLDGTSGANVLTF
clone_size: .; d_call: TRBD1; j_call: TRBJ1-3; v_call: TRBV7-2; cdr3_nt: TGTGCCAGCCTCAGGGGGACAGGAACTTCTGGAAACACCATATATTTT; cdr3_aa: CASLRGTGTSGNTIYF
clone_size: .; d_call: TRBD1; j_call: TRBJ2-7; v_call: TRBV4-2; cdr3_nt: TGTGCCAGCAGCCAAGCCAAAGGACAGGGTTACGAGCAGTACTTC; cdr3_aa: CASSQAKGQGYEQYF
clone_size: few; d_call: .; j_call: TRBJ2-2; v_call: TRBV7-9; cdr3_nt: TGTGCCAGCAGCTTAGGCGACGGCACCGGGGAGCTGTTTTTT; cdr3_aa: CASSLGDGTGELFF
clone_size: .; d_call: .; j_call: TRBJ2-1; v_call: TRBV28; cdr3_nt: TGTGCCAGCAGTCCTTGGAACCAGGACAATGAGCAGTTCTTC; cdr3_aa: CASSPWNQDNEQFF
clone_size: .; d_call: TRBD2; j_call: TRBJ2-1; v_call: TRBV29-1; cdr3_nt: TGCAGCGTGGCTAGCGGGAGGGTGAATGAGCAGTTCTTC; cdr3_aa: CSVASGRVNEQFF
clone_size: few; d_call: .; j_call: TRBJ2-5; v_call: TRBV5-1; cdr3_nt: TGCGCCAGCAGCTCGGAACGCCCACAAGAGACCCAGTACTTC; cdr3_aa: CASSSERPQETQYF
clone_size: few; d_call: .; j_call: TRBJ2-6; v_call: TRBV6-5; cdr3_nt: TGTGCCAGCAGTAGGGACCGGGCCAACGTCCTGACTTTC; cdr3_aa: CASSRDRANVLTF
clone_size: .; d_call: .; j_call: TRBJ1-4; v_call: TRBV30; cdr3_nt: TGTGCCTCCGACCAGGGAGATACTAATGAAAAACTGTTTTTT; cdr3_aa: CASDQGDTNEKLFF
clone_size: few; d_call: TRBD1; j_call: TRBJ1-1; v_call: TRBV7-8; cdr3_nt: TGTGCCAGCAGCCTAGGGACAGGGGGCCTGACGAACACTGAAGCTTTCTTT; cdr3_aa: CASSLGTGGLTNTEAFF
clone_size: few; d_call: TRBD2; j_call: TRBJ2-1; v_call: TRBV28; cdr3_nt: TGTGCCAGCAGTTTGGGACTAGCGGGAGTTAATGAGCAGTTCTTC; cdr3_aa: CASSLGLAGVNEQFF
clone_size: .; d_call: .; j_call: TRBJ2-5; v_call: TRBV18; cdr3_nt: TGTGCCAGCTCACAGCCCTGGACAGTTCAAGAGACCCAGTACTTC; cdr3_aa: CASSQPWTVQETQYF
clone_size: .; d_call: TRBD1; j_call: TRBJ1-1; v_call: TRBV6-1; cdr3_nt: TGTGCCAGCAGTGAAAGGGGGCTCGAAGCTTTCTTT; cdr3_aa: CASSERGLEAFF
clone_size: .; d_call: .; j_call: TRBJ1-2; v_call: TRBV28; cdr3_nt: TGTGCCAGCAGTTCTCCGCCCGGGCCCAGAGGCTACACCTTC; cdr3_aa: CASSSPPGPRGYTF
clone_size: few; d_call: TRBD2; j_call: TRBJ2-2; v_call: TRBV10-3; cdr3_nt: TGTGCCATCAGCATACTAGCGACCACCGGGGAGCTGTTTTTT; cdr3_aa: CAISILATTGELFF
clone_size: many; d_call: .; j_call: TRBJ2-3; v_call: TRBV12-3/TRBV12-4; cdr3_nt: TGTGCCAGCAGTTTAAGGGACTTGGCAGATACGCAGTATTTT; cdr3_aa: CASSLRDLADTQYF
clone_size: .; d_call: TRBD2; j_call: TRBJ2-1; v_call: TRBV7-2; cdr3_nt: TGTGCCAGCAGCATTAGCGGGGGCCTAACCTACAATGAGCAGTTCTTC; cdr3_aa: CASSISGGLTYNEQFF
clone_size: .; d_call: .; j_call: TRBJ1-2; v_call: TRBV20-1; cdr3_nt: TGCAGTGCTAGAGTCCAGGGGCTCGAAGGCTACACCTTC; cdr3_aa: CSARVQGLEGYTF
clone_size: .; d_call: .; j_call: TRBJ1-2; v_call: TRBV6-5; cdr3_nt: TGTGCCAGCACGAGCAGAAACTATGGCTACACCTTC; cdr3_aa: CASTSRNYGYTF
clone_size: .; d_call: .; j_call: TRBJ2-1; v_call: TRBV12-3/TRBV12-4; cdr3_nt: TGTGCCAGCAGTTTGAGCTCCTACAATGAGCAGTTCTTC; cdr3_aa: CASSLSSYNEQFF
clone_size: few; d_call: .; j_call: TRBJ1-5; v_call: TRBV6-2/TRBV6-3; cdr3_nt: TGTGCCAGCTTGGGGGCACAGCCAAATCAGCCCCAGCATTTT; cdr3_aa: CASLGAQPNQPQHF
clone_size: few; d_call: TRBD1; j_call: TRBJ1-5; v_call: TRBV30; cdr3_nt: TGTGCCTGGAGTGTTCTAACAGGGGCAGGGGGCAATCAGCCCCAGCATTTT; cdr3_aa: CAWSVLTGAGGNQPQHF
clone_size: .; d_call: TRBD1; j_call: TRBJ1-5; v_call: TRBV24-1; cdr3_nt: TGTGCCACCCATACCGGGACAGGGCACAATCAGCCCCAGCATTTT; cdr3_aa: CATHTGTGHNQPQHF
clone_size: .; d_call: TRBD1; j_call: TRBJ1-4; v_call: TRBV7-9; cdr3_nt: TGTGCCAGCAGCTTTCCCGCCTGGACAGGGGGGGACGGTGAAAAACTGTTTTTT; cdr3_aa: CASSFPAWTGGDGEKLFF